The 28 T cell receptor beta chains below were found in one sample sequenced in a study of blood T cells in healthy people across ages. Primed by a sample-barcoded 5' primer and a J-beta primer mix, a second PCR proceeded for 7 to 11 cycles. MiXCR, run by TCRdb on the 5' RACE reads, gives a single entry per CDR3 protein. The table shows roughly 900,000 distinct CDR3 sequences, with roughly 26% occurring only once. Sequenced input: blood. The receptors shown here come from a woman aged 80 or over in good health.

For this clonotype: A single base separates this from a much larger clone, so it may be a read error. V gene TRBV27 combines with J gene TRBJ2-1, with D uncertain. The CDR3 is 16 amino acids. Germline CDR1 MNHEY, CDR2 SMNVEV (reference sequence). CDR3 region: CASPLCASLPYNGQFF. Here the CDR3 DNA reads TGTGCCAGCCCCCTTTGTGCCTCCCTTCCCTACAATGGGCAGTTCTTC.

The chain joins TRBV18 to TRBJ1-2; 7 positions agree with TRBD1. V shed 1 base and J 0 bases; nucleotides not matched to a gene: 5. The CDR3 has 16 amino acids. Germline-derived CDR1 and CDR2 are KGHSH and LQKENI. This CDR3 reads CASSPQRDSANYGYTF. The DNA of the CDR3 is TGTGCCAGCTCACCACAAAGGGACAGCGCTAACTATGGCTACACCTTC.

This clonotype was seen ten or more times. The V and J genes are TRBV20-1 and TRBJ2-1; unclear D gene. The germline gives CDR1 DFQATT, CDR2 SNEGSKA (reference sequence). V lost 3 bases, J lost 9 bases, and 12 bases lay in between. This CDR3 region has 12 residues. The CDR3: CSARLSKGEQFF. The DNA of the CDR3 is TGCAGTGCTAGGCTCTCTAAGGGTGAGCAGTTCTTC.

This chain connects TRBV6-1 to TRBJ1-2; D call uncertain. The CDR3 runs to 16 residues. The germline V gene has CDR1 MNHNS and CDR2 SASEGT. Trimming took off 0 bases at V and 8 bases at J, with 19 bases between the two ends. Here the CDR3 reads CASSEAARSQTRGYTF. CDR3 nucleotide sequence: TGTGCCAGCAGTGAAGCGGCCAGAAGCCAAACGAGAGGCTACACCTTC.

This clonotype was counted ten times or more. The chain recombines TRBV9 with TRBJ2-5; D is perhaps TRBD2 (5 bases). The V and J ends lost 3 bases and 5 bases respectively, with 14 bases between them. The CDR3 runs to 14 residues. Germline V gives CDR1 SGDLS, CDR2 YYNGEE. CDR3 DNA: TGTGCCAGCAGCGACTTATACCGCGGGGAGACCCAGTACTTC. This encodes CASSDLYRGETQYF.

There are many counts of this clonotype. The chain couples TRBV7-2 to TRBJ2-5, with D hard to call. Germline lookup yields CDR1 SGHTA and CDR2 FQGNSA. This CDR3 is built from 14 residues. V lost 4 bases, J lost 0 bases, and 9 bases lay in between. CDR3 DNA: TGTGCCAGCAGCTCAACGCGGAACCAAGAGACCCAGTACTTC. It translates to CASSSTRNQETQYF.

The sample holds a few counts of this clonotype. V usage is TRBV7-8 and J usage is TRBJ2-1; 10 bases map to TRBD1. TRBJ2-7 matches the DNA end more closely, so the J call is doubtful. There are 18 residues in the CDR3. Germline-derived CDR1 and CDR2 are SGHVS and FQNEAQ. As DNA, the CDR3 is TGTGCCAGCAGCTTATTGGGACAGGGGAAGAGCTCCTACAATGAGCAGTACTTC. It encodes CASSLLGQGKSSYNEQYF.

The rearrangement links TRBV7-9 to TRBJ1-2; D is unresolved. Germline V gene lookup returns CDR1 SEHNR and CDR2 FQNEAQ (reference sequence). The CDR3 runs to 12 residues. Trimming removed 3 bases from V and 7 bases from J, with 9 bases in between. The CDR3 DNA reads TGTGCCAGCAGCTTCAGTCCGAGTGGCTACACCTTC. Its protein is CASSFSPSGYTF.

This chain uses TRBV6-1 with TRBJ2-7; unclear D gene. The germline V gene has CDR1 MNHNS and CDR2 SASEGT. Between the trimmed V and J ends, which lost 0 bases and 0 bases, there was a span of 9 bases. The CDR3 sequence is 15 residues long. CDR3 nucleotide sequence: TGTGCCAGCAGTGAAGCAATCACTCGCTCCTACGAGCAGTACTTC. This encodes CASSEAITRSYEQYF.

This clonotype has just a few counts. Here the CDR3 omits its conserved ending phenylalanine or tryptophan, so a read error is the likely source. CDR3 residues: CASSVAGDLQETQYL. For the CDR3, the DNA is TGTGCCAGCAGTGTCGCGGGGGACCTCCAAGAGACCCAGTACTTA. The chain is built from TRBV3-1 and TRBJ2-5; TRBD2 agrees at 7 bases. The germline CDR1 and CDR2 sequences are LGHDT and YNNKEL (reference sequence). The CDR3 is 15 amino acids. V gave up 6 bases and J gave up 1 base; unmatched junction bases: 8.

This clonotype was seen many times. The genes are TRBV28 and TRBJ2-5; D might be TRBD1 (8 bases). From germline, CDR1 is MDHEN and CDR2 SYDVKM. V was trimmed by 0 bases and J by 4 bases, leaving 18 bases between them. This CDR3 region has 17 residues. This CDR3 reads CASSLWALQGGGETQYF. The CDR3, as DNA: TGTGCCAGCAGTTTATGGGCCTTACAGGGGGGGGGAGAGACCCAGTACTTC.

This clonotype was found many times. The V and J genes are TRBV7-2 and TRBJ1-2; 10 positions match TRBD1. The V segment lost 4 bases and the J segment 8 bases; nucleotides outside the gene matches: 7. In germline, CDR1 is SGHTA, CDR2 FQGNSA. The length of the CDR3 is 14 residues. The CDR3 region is CASSSRQGAGGYTF. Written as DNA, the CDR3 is TGTGCCAGCAGCTCACGACAGGGGGCTGGCGGCTACACCTTC.

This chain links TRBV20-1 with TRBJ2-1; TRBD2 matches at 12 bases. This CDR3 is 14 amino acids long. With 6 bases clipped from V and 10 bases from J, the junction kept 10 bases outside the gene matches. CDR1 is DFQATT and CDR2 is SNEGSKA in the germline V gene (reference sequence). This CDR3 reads CSAPSGGALGEQFF. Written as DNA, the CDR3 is TGCAGTGCGCCTAGCGGGGGGGCCTTAGGGGAGCAGTTCTTC.

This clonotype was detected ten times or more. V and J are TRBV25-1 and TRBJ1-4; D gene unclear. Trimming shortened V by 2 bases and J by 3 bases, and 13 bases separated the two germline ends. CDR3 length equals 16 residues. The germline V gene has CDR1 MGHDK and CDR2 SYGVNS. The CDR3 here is CASSEIGIGANEKLFF. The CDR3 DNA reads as TGTGCCAGCAGTGAAATAGGCATAGGAGCTAATGAAAAACTGTTTTTT.

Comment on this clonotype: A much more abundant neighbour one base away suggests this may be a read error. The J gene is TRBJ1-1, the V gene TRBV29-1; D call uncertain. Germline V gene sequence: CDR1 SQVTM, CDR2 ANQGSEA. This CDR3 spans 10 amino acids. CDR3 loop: CSGENTGAFF. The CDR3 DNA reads TGCAGCGGAGAGAACACTGGAGCTTTCTTT.

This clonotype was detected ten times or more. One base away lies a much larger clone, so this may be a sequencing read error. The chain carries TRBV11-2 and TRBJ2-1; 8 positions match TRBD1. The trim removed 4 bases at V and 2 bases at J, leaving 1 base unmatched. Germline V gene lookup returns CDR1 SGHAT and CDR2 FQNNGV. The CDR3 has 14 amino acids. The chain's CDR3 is CASSWGQAYNEQFF. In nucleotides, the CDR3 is TGTGCCAGCAGCTGGGGACAGGCCTACAATGAGCAGTTCTTC.

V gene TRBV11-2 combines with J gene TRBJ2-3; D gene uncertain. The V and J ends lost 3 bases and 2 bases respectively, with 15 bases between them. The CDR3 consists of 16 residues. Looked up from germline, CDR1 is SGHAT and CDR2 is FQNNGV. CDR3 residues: CASSLTVGGFTDTQYF. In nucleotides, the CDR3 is TGTGCCAGCAGCTTGACCGTGGGCGGATTCACAGATACGCAGTATTTT.

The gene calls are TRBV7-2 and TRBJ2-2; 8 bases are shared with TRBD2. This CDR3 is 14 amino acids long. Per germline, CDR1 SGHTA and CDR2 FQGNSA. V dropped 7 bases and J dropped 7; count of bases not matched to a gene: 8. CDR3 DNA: TGTGCCAGCACCCGGCGGGGGGCGTACGGGGAGCTGTTTTTT. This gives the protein CASTRRGAYGELFF.

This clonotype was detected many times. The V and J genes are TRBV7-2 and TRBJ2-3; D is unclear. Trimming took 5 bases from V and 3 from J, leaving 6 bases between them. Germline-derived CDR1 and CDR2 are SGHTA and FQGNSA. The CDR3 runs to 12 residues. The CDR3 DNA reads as TGTGCCAGCAGCCCCCGGACAGATACGCAGTATTTT. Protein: CASSPRTDTQYF.

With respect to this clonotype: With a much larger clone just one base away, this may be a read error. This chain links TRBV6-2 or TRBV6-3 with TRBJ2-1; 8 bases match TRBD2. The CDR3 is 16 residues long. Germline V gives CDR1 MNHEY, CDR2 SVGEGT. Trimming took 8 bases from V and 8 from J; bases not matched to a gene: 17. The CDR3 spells CASAQTAGDRLYEQFF. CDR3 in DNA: TGTGCCAGCGCCCAGACAGCGGGGGACCGCTTGTATGAGCAGTTCTTC.

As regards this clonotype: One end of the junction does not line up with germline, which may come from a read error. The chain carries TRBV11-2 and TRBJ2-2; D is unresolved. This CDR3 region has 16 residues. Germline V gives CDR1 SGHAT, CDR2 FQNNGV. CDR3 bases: TGTGCCAGCACCTTAAACGACGAACTGAACACCGGGGAGCTGTTTTTT. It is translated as CASTLNDELNTGELFF.

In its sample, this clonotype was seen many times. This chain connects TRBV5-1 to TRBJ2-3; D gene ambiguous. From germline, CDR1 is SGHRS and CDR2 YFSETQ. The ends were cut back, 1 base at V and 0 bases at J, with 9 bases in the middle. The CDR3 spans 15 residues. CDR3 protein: CASSLRDASTDTQYF. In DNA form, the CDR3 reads TGCGCCAGCAGCTTGAGAGATGCTAGCACAGATACGCAGTATTTT.

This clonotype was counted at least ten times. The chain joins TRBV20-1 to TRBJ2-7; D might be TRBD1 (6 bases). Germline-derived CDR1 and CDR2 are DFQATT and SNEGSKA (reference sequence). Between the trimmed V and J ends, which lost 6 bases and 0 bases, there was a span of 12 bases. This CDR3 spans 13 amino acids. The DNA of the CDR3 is TGCAGTGCAAGACAGGCGCACTCCTACGAGCAGTACTTC. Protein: CSARQAHSYEQYF.

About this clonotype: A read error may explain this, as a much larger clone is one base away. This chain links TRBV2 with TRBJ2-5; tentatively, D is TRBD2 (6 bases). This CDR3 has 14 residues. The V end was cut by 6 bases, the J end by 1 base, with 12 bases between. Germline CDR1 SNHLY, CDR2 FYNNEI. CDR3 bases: TGTGCCAGCAGGTACGGGGGACTCCAAGAGACCCAGTACTTC. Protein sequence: CASRYGGLQETQYF.

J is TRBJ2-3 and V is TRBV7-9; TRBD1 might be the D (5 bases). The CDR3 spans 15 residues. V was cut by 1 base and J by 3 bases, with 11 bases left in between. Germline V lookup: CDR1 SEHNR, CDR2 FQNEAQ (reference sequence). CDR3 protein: CASSLGQPRTDTQYF. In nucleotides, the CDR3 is TGTGCCAGCAGCTTAGGACAGCCCAGGACAGATACGCAGTATTTT.

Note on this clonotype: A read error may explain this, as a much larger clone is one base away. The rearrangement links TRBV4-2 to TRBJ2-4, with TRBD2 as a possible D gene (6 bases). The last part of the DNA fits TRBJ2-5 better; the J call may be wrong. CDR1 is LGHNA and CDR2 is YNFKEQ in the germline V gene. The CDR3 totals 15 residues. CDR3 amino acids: CASSQDEGGKETQYF. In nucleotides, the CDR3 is TGTGCCAGCAGCCAAGATGAAGGCGGGAAAGAGACCCAGTACTTC.

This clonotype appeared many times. The CDR3 here is CASSQDARTEAFF. The CDR3 nucleotides read TGTGCCAGCAGCCAAGATGCTCGGACTGAAGCTTTCTTT. This rearrangement joins TRBV4-2 to TRBJ1-1; D gene uncertain. In germline, CDR1 is LGHNA, CDR2 YNFKEQ. The CDR3 consists of 13 residues. The ends were cut back, 0 bases at V and 5 bases at J, with 7 bases in the middle.

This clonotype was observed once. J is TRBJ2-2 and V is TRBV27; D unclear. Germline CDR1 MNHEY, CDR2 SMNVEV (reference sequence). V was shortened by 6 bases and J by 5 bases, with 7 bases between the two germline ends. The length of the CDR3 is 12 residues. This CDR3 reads CASRKVTGELFF. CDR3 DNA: TGTGCCAGCAGAAAGGTGACCGGGGAGCTGTTTTTT.